The rows below give T cell receptor beta chains drawn from one sample of a study of T-cell memory formation after mild COVID-19. MiXCR was run by TCRdb on the 5' RACE reads, yielding one entry per CDR3 protein. The sample contains about 400,000 distinct CDR3 sequences, 20% to 25% of which appear only once. Material for sequencing was PBMCs or a T cell subset sorted from them (not recorded which). These receptors were taken from an adult woman who had mild COVID-19 (a few samples of this study predate the infection). Cell type and time point are not known. Both conserved end residues are part of each CDR3. Fields, in order: J gene, D gene, V gene, clone size, CDR3 DNA, CDR3 protein. A D gene is named only where the DNA matches it firmly. Rows give clone size only sometimes, using once, few, many, or a class for an expanded clone.

J gene: TRBJ2-1
D gene: TRBD2
V gene: TRBV6-2/TRBV6-3
clone size: few
CDR3 DNA: TGTGCCAGCAGTTCGACTAGCGGGAGGGCCAATGAGCAGTTCTTC
CDR3 protein: CASSSTSGRANEQFF

J gene: TRBJ2-7
D gene: .
V gene: TRBV4-1
clone size: .
CDR3 DNA: TGCGCCAGCAGCCAACCAGGGGAGAAAGTCGAGCAGTACTTC
CDR3 protein: CASSQPGEKVEQYF

J gene: TRBJ2-5
D gene: TRBD2
V gene: TRBV7-9
clone size: .
CDR3 DNA: TGTGCCAGCCGGGAGGGCACCCAAGAGACCCAGTACTTC
CDR3 protein: CASREGTQETQYF

J gene: TRBJ2-2
D gene: .
V gene: TRBV12-3/TRBV12-4
clone size: .
CDR3 DNA: TGTGCCAGCAGTGCCCCAGGCGGGGAGCTGTTTTTT
CDR3 protein: CASSAPGGELFF

J gene: TRBJ2-7
D gene: TRBD1
V gene: TRBV24-1
clone size: few
CDR3 DNA: TGTGCCACCAGTGATACTAGACAGGGGAAGATCGACGAGCAGTACTTC
CDR3 protein: CATSDTRQGKIDEQYF

J gene: TRBJ2-1
D gene: .
V gene: TRBV5-1
clone size: few
CDR3 DNA: TGCGCCAGCAAAATGGGCGAATCCTACAATGAGCAGTTCTTC
CDR3 protein: CASKMGESYNEQFF

J gene: TRBJ2-3
D gene: TRBD2
V gene: TRBV6-5
clone size: few
CDR3 DNA: TGTGCCAGCAGTTACTCGGGGGGGAACACAGATACGCAGTATTTT
CDR3 protein: CASSYSGGNTDTQYF

J gene: TRBJ2-7
D gene: .
V gene: TRBV19
clone size: .
CDR3 DNA: TGTGCCAGTAGTATAGGTGGGGAACTAGCAACTGAGGAGTACTTC
CDR3 protein: CASSIGGELATEEYF

J gene: TRBJ2-1
D gene: .
V gene: TRBV11-2
clone size: .
CDR3 DNA: TGTGCCAGCAGCCACCGGGAAAATGAGCAGTTCTTC
CDR3 protein: CASSHRENEQFF

J gene: TRBJ1-5
D gene: TRBD1
V gene: TRBV7-8
clone size: .
CDR3 DNA: TGTGCCAGCAGGTCAGACAGGGGAAGCAATCAGCCCCAGCATTTT
CDR3 protein: CASRSDRGSNQPQHF

J gene: TRBJ2-7
D gene: TRBD1
V gene: TRBV20-1
clone size: many
CDR3 DNA: TGCAGTGCTGAAACAGGGGGGAGCTCCTACGAGCAGTACTTC
CDR3 protein: CSAETGGSSYEQYF

J gene: TRBJ1-2
D gene: TRBD1
V gene: TRBV12-3/TRBV12-4
clone size: once
CDR3 DNA: TGTGCCAGCAGTTTTGGCAGGGGGCAAGATGGCTACACCTTC
CDR3 protein: CASSFGRGQDGYTF

J gene: TRBJ2-1
D gene: .
V gene: TRBV12-3/TRBV12-4
clone size: .
CDR3 DNA: TGTGCCAGCAGTCCCTTCGGTGGGCGGACGTACAATGAGCAGTTCTTC
CDR3 protein: CASSPFGGRTYNEQFF

J gene: TRBJ1-3
D gene: TRBD1
V gene: TRBV12-3/TRBV12-4
clone size: many
CDR3 DNA: TGTGCCAGCAACCCGACAGGGGAGGCTGGAAACACCATATATTTT
CDR3 protein: CASNPTGEAGNTIYF

J gene: TRBJ2-1
D gene: .
V gene: TRBV6-5
clone size: few
CDR3 DNA: TGTGCCAGCAGCTTCCAGGCCTCCTACAATGAGCAGTTCTTC
CDR3 protein: CASSFQASYNEQFF

J gene: TRBJ1-1
D gene: TRBD1
V gene: TRBV24-1
clone size: .
CDR3 DNA: TGTGCCACCGGACAGGGGGCCAACACTGAAGCTTTCTTT
CDR3 protein: CATGQGANTEAFF

J gene: TRBJ1-1
D gene: .
V gene: TRBV11-2
clone size: .
CDR3 DNA: TGTGCCAGCAGCTTAGCCTACACGGGATATAACACTGAAGCTTTCTTT
CDR3 protein: CASSLAYTGYNTEAFF

J gene: TRBJ2-3
D gene: TRBD2
V gene: TRBV6-2/TRBV6-3
clone size: .
CDR3 DNA: TGTGCCAGCAAATTACCGGGACTAGCAGTCACAGATACGCAGTATTTT
CDR3 protein: CASKLPGLAVTDTQYF

J gene: TRBJ1-1
D gene: .
V gene: TRBV29-1
clone size: .
CDR3 DNA: TGCAGCGTTGCTTCGTGGGGGGGAACTGAAGCTTTCTTT
CDR3 protein: CSVASWGGTEAFF

J gene: TRBJ1-5
D gene: TRBD1
V gene: TRBV7-2
clone size: few
CDR3 DNA: TGTGCCAGCAGCCAGGGGACAGCAGCCAATCAGCCCCAGCATTTT
CDR3 protein: CASSQGTAANQPQHF

J gene: TRBJ1-1
D gene: TRBD1
V gene: TRBV11-1
clone size: .
CDR3 DNA: TGTGCCAGCAGCTACCGACAGGGGGGGAACACTGAAGCTTTCTTT
CDR3 protein: CASSYRQGGNTEAFF

J gene: TRBJ2-7
D gene: TRBD1
V gene: TRBV29-1
clone size: few
CDR3 DNA: TGCAGCGGGAAGGGGACAGGGGGCTACGAGCAGTACTTC
CDR3 protein: CSGKGTGGYEQYF

J gene: TRBJ1-2
D gene: TRBD1
V gene: TRBV5-1
clone size: many
CDR3 DNA: TGCGCCAGCAGCTTGGGACAGGGAGAAGATGGCTACACCTTC
CDR3 protein: CASSLGQGEDGYTF

J gene: TRBJ2-7
D gene: TRBD2
V gene: TRBV7-3
clone size: .
CDR3 DNA: TGTGCCAGCAGCTTATCCCCGGGGACTAGCGGTTACGAGCAGTACTTC
CDR3 protein: CASSLSPGTSGYEQYF

J gene: TRBJ2-1
D gene: TRBD1
V gene: TRBV29-1
clone size: few
CDR3 DNA: TGCACCAGCAAGGGACAGGGGAGTTCCAATGAGCAGTTCTTC
CDR3 protein: CTSKGQGSSNEQFF

J gene: TRBJ1-2
D gene: TRBD1
V gene: TRBV12-3/TRBV12-4
clone size: few
CDR3 DNA: TGTGCCAGCAGTACAGGGTTGACAGGGGGCGCGGGCTACACCTTC
CDR3 protein: CASSTGLTGGAGYTF

J gene: TRBJ2-2
D gene: TRBD1
V gene: TRBV11-3
clone size: few
CDR3 DNA: TGTGCCAGCAGTCGGGGACAGGGTTACACCGGGGAGCTGTTTTTT
CDR3 protein: CASSRGQGYTGELFF

J gene: TRBJ2-7
D gene: .
V gene: TRBV20-1
clone size: few
CDR3 DNA: TGCAGTGCTAGAGATCAAGTGGGTCAGTACTTC
CDR3 protein: CSARDQVGQYF

J gene: TRBJ2-7
D gene: .
V gene: TRBV5-8
clone size: few
CDR3 DNA: TGTGCCAGCAGCTTGGGCTTCGTGGAGCAGTACTTC
CDR3 protein: CASSLGFVEQYF

J gene: TRBJ2-1
D gene: .
V gene: TRBV4-2
clone size: .
CDR3 DNA: TGTGCCAGCAGCCAAGTTCGGGGTTCCTACAATGAGCAGTTCTTC
CDR3 protein: CASSQVRGSYNEQFF

J gene: TRBJ1-1
D gene: .
V gene: TRBV7-9
clone size: .
CDR3 DNA: TGTGCCAGCAGCAAGACCAGGACTGGCATGAACACTGAAGCTTTCTTT
CDR3 protein: CASSKTRTGMNTEAFF

J gene: TRBJ2-3
D gene: .
V gene: TRBV29-1
clone size: many
CDR3 DNA: TGCAGCGTTGACGAGGGGGGGCAGGGCACAGATACGCAGTATTTT
CDR3 protein: CSVDEGGQGTDTQYF

J gene: TRBJ2-3
D gene: .
V gene: TRBV7-9
clone size: .
CDR3 DNA: TGTGCCAGCAGCTCCACCTATGGGACGACCTTCACAGATACGCAGTATTTT
CDR3 protein: CASSSTYGTTFTDTQYF

J gene: TRBJ2-3
D gene: TRBD2
V gene: TRBV6-4
clone size: few
CDR3 DNA: TGTGCCAGCAGTGACACACTAGCGGGGGGTGCAGATACGCAGTATTTT
CDR3 protein: CASSDTLAGGADTQYF

J gene: TRBJ2-7
D gene: TRBD2
V gene: TRBV7-9
clone size: .
CDR3 DNA: TGTGCCAGCAGCTGGACTAGCGGGAACTCCTACGAGCAGTACTTC
CDR3 protein: CASSWTSGNSYEQYF

J gene: TRBJ2-7
D gene: TRBD1
V gene: TRBV15
clone size: .
CDR3 DNA: TGTGCCACCAGCACGAACAGGGGGCGAACCTACGAGCAGTACTTC
CDR3 protein: CATSTNRGRTYEQYF

J gene: TRBJ2-3
D gene: TRBD2
V gene: TRBV7-3
clone size: many
CDR3 DNA: TGTGCCAGCAGCGACCGGACTAGCGCAGATACGCAGTATTTT
CDR3 protein: CASSDRTSADTQYF

J gene: TRBJ1-4
D gene: TRBD1
V gene: TRBV19
clone size: .
CDR3 DNA: TGTGCCAGTAGCCGAAGTCTGGGACAGGGAGTTTCTAATGAAAAACTGTTTTTT
CDR3 protein: CASSRSLGQGVSNEKLFF

J gene: TRBJ2-7
D gene: .
V gene: TRBV12-3/TRBV12-4
clone size: few
CDR3 DNA: TGTGCCAGCAGTTCGACCCTCGCCCCTTTCGAGCAGTACTTC
CDR3 protein: CASSSTLAPFEQYF

J gene: TRBJ2-3
D gene: .
V gene: TRBV29-1
clone size: .
CDR3 DNA: TGCAGCGTTGAGTTCGTGAGCACAGATACGCAGTATTTT
CDR3 protein: CSVEFVSTDTQYF

J gene: TRBJ2-3
D gene: TRBD2
V gene: TRBV7-8
clone size: .
CDR3 DNA: TGTGCCAGCAGCTTAGTTAGCGGGGGGGCTGGAGATACGCAGTATTTT
CDR3 protein: CASSLVSGGAGDTQYF

J gene: TRBJ2-7
D gene: .
V gene: TRBV5-6
clone size: .
CDR3 DNA: TGTGCCAGCAGCTTTGCGGGGAGTCCCTACGAGCAGTACTTC
CDR3 protein: CASSFAGSPYEQYF

J gene: TRBJ1-2
D gene: .
V gene: TRBV15
clone size: .
CDR3 DNA: TGTGCCACCAGCAGAGCATTCTTGGGCAGGGACTATGGCTACACCTTC
CDR3 protein: CATSRAFLGRDYGYTF

J gene: TRBJ1-4
D gene: .
V gene: TRBV7-8
clone size: few
CDR3 DNA: TGTGCCAGCAGCTTAGGAGCCCGTAAAGATGGTAAACTGTTTTTT
CDR3 protein: CASSLGARKDGKLFF

J gene: TRBJ2-5
D gene: TRBD2
V gene: TRBV24-1
clone size: .
CDR3 DNA: TGTGCCACCAGTGATTTCCCGGGACTAGAGTTACAAGAGACCCAGTACTTC
CDR3 protein: CATSDFPGLELQETQYF

J gene: TRBJ2-3
D gene: .
V gene: TRBV5-1
clone size: few
CDR3 DNA: TGCGCCAGCAGGGAGCTAAGCACAGATACGCAGTATTTT
CDR3 protein: CASRELSTDTQYF